A selection of T cell receptor beta chains follows, all from one sample in a study of T-cell reconstitution after alpha-beta-depleted transplantation in children. TCRdb recomputed calls from the PCR reads with MiXCR, one row per CDR3 protein. Of about 500,000 distinct CDR3 sequences in the sample, approximately 10% are singletons; the top ten hold 14%. The material sequenced was PBMCs, mostly from graft donor cells, taken 180 days after TCRalphabeta/CD19-depleted stem cell transplant. These receptors came from a female patient aged 2-15 years who had a stem cell transplant for aplastic anemia, so the T cells may come from the graft donor. Both conserved end residues are trimmed from each CDR3.

CDR3: ASSQEGVGANVLT
length: 13
V: TRBV4-1

CDR3: ASSSSPGGQQPQH
length: 13
V: TRBV11-2

CDR3: ACASGLSSYNEQF
length: 13
V: TRBV30

CDR3: ASSLGLYRGGELF
length: 13
V: TRBV11-3

CDR3: ASSLEGPYNEQF
length: 12
V: TRBV12-3/TRBV12-4

CDR3: ASSLRGASSYNEQF
length: 14
V: TRBV5-6

CDR3: ASSPQTGTAYNEQF
length: 14
V: TRBV7-2

CDR3: ASSLEDLADVRWETQY
length: 16
V: TRBV11-2

CDR3: ASRPGRIAKNIQY
length: 13
V: TRBV27

CDR3: ATNPGLAANTGELF
length: 14
V: TRBV15

CDR3: SVVTGLETQY
length: 10
V: TRBV29-1

CDR3: ASNRKGGLQETQY
length: 13
V: TRBV12-3/TRBV12-4

CDR3: ASSPSVGPGELF
length: 12
V: TRBV7-6

CDR3: ASSYSTSGNRPTYNEQF
length: 17
V: TRBV6-2/TRBV6-3

CDR3: ASISGEVLTDTQY
length: 13
V: TRBV21-1

CDR3: ASSLSGSAGEAF
length: 12
V: TRBV5-5

CDR3: ATSRDLGNIQY
length: 11
V: TRBV15

CDR3: ASREVGGRGGTQY
length: 13
V: TRBV7-2

CDR3: ASSLYTEAF
length: 9
V: TRBV11-2

CDR3: AISDMDRKSGNQPQH
length: 15
V: TRBV10-3

CDR3: SAEGLGTGTNYGYT
length: 14
V: TRBV29-1

CDR3: ASSMAGTGNGATDTQY
length: 16
V: TRBV5-1

CDR3: ASSVDGSGSETQY
length: 13
V: TRBV9

CDR3: ASSSSVQPQH
length: 10
V: TRBV7-2

CDR3: SAREGGKGNTIY
length: 12
V: TRBV20-1

CDR3: ASSLGGLNYNEQF
length: 13
V: TRBV5-1

CDR3: ASRALGGVNEQF
length: 12
V: TRBV5-6

CDR3: ASRGRGVEGYT
length: 11
V: TRBV6-1

CDR3: SVEVLAGAGTQY
length: 12
V: TRBV29-1

CDR3: ASSLRKAGELQF
length: 12
V: TRBV7-9

CDR3: ASSLLGQGGNEQY
length: 13
V: TRBV28

CDR3: ASSPLQNFATNEKLF
length: 15
V: TRBV18

CDR3: SVEEGGSTGELF
length: 12
V: TRBV29-1

CDR3: ASSLGGLADNEQY
length: 13
V: TRBV7-7

CDR3: ATSRGVAGGPGANVLT
length: 16
V: TRBV15

CDR3: ASSYWGAGQPQH
length: 12
V: TRBV6-2/TRBV6-3

CDR3: AISEFATGELF
length: 11
V: TRBV10-3

CDR3: ASSFSTYEQY
length: 10
V: TRBV28

CDR3: SAYRLILSTDTQY
length: 13
V: TRBV20-1

CDR3: ASSLAGQGGREPQH
length: 14
V: TRBV12-3/TRBV12-4

CDR3: ASSLDPPASGWYNEQF
length: 16
V: TRBV11-2

CDR3: AISESTGGTYEQY
length: 13
V: TRBV10-3

CDR3: SASPASGSHEQF
length: 12
V: TRBV20-1

CDR3: ASRRTEAF
length: 8
V: TRBV12-3/TRBV12-4

CDR3: ASSQVSRGYEEKLF
length: 14
V: TRBV6-2/TRBV6-3

CDR3: ASSLSESAGRGRVSGNTIY
length: 19
V: TRBV11-1

CDR3: SASHPTGTVNTEAF
length: 14
V: TRBV20-1

CDR3: ASSPGQEVRYEQY
length: 13
V: TRBV18

CDR3: ASSPRLRASGRSSYNEQF
length: 18
V: TRBV11-2

CDR3: AISDRAPDNEQF
length: 12
V: TRBV10-3

CDR3: SARTGQSPLH
length: 10
V: TRBV20-1

CDR3: ASSFGNEQY
length: 9
V: TRBV7-9

CDR3: SAGTGQHRLNYGYT
length: 14
V: TRBV29-1